One and the same sample provided the 29 T cell receptor beta chains below, sequenced in a study of CD8 T cells in Susac syndrome. Random hexamers primed reverse transcription of 0.5 to 1 ug RNA. TCRdb ran MiXCR on the immunoSEQ multiplex PCR reads and lists one entry per CDR3 protein. The table includes some 160,000 distinct CDR3 sequences, roughly 94% detected once. Input material: CD4+ T cells from PBMCs. These TCRs come from a human donor with Susac syndrome.

The chain employs TRBV29-1 and TRBJ2-5, with TRBD1 matching over 12 bases. This CDR3 is 14 amino acids long. Germline V gene sequence: CDR1 SQVTM, CDR2 ANQGSEA. V lost 8 bases and J lost 4; bases outside the gene matches: 8. CDR3 nucleotide sequence: TGCAGCACCCGGGACAGGGGGCGAGGAGAGACCCAGTACTTC. Protein product: CSTRDRGRGETQYF.

This chain links TRBV18 with TRBJ1-4, with a weak D call TRBD1 (5 bases). CDR3 length equals 15 residues. CDR1 is KGHSH and CDR2 is LQKENI in the germline V gene. V was trimmed by 5 bases and J by 4 bases, leaving 14 bases between them. In DNA, the CDR3 is TGTGCCAGCTCATCTCGACAGTCCGATAATGAAAAACTGTTTTTT. Its translation is CASSSRQSDNEKLFF.

The genes are TRBV14 and TRBJ2-7; unclear D gene. Per germline, CDR1 SGHDN and CDR2 FVKESK. The CDR3 covers 14 residues. Trimming cost V 4 bases and J 0 bases, with 10 bases left between them. CDR3 in DNA: TGTGCCAGCAGCCCGACGGTGAGCTCCTACGAGCAGTACTTC. This sequence encodes CASSPTVSSYEQYF. Variable domain in full (rest from reference TRBV14 and TRBJ2-7): EAGVTQFPSHSVIEKGQTVTLRCDPISGHDNLYWYRRVMGKEIKFLLHFVKESKQDESGMPNNRFLAERTGGTYSTLKVQPAELEDSGVYFCASSPTVSSYEQYFGPGTRLTVT.

The chain uses TRBV12-3 or TRBV12-4 and TRBJ1-1, with D perhaps TRBD1 (6 bases). With 1 base removed from V and 4 bases from J, the gap between germline ends came to 19 bases. This CDR3 spans 17 amino acids. CDR3 DNA: TGTGCCAGCAGTTTAGGGAGGGGGTGGATGTACGGCACTGAAGCTTTCTTT. Translation gives CASSLGRGWMYGTEAFF.

The chain couples TRBV7-8 to TRBJ2-5; 10 nucleotides align to TRBD2. The CDR3 contains 18 residues. Germline CDR1 and CDR2: SGHVS and FQNEAQ. V gave up 1 base and J gave up 1 base; unmatched junction bases: 9. This CDR3 reads CASSLGLAGARLQETQYF. CDR3 in DNA: TGTGCCAGCAGCTTAGGACTAGCGGGCGCCCGACTCCAAGAGACCCAGTACTTC. The variable domain in full, with the rest retrieved from reference TRBV7-8 and TRBJ2-5, is GAGVSQSPRYKVAKRGQDVALRCDPISGHVSLFWYQQALGQGPEFLTYFQNEAQLDKSGLPSDRFFAERPEGSVSTLKIQRTQQEDSAVYLCASSLGLAGARLQETQYFGPGTRLLVL.

The chain carries TRBV7-9 and TRBJ2-5; 7 bases align to TRBD1. The CDR3 has 14 residues. CDR1 and CDR2 (germline): SEHNR, FQNEAQ (reference sequence). J gave up 4 bases and V 1 base, and 3 bases lay outside the gene matches. In DNA form, the CDR3 reads TGTGCCAGCAGCTTAGTCCCAGGGGGAGAGACCCAGTACTTC. Amino acid sequence: CASSLVPGGETQYF.

The chain has TRBV20-1 and TRBJ2-5; maybe TRBD1 (6 bases). CDR3 length equals 14 residues. Germline CDR1 is DFQATT and CDR2 is SNEGSKA (reference sequence). The V end lost 3 bases, the J end lost 4 bases, and 15 bases lay between the germline ends. In DNA form, the CDR3 reads TGCAGTGCTAGTCTCCTTAGGGGGACAGAGACCCAGTACTTC. Translated, it gives CSASLLRGTETQYF.

This chain connects TRBV7-2 to TRBJ2-3, with D perhaps TRBD1 or TRBD2 (5 bases each). Trimming left V 0 bases short and J 2 bases short, with 12 bases between. The CDR3 is made up of 16 amino acids. Per germline, CDR1 SGHTA and CDR2 FQGNSA. CDR3 coding DNA: TGTGCCAGCAGCTTAGCACTCCTGGGGGACACAGATACGCAGTATTTT. This gives the protein CASSLALLGDTDTQYF. Supplemented by reference TRBV7-2 and TRBJ2-3, the full variable domain reads GAGVSQSPSNKVTEKGKDVELRCDPISGHTALYWYRQSLGQGLEFLIYFQGNSAPDKSGLPSDRFSAERTGGSVSTLTIQRTQQEDSAVYLCASSLALLGDTDTQYFGPGTRLTVL.

V gene TRBV12-3 or TRBV12-4 combines with J gene TRBJ1-6, with 7 bases matching TRBD1. With V trimmed by 5 bases and J by 7 bases, 8 bases remained unmatched. This CDR3 has 15 amino acids. The chain's CDR3 is CASSRRDSQNSPLHF. CDR3 bases: TGTGCCAGCAGTCGCCGGGACAGTCAAAATTCACCCCTCCACTTT.

The chain employs TRBV28 and TRBJ1-2; possibly TRBD1 for D (5 bases). The V end lost 1 base, the J end lost 6 bases, and 12 bases lay between the germline ends. The CDR3 covers 14 residues. Germline CDR1 reads MDHEN; CDR2 reads SYDVKM. CDR3 residues: CASSLSTGAHGYTF. CDR3 nucleotide sequence: TGTGCCAGCAGTTTATCGACTGGGGCTCATGGCTACACCTTC.

This clonotype appeared once. The chain uses TRBV3-1 and TRBJ1-2; 9 bases map to TRBD1. In germline, CDR1 is LGHDT, CDR2 YNNKEL (reference sequence). V lost 4 bases, J lost 6 bases, and 6 bases stayed unmatched. The CDR3 consists of 14 residues. The CDR3 DNA is TGTGCCAGCAGCCGACAACAGGGGGCGGATGGCTACACCTTC. It yields the protein CASSRQQGADGYTF.

The chain carries TRBV25-1 and TRBJ1-2; D is unresolved. The CDR3 sequence is 13 residues long. From germline, CDR1 is MGHDK and CDR2 SYGVNS. V lost 6 bases and J 4 bases, leaving 12 bases between the germline ends. The CDR3 reads CASSTPEVYGYTF. The DNA of the CDR3 is TGTGCCAGCAGCACTCCCGAGGTCTATGGCTACACCTTC.

This clonotype was observed once. The chain is built from TRBV4-3 and TRBJ2-3; 9 positions match TRBD1. Looked up from germline, CDR1 is LGHNA and CDR2 is YSLEER. This CDR3 contains 15 residues. The V and J ends lost 3 bases and 6 bases, in that order; junction bases with no gene match: 7. The CDR3 region is CASSQVRTGADTQYF. The CDR3 bases are TGCGCCAGCAGCCAGGTTAGGACAGGGGCGGATACGCAGTATTTT.

For the CDR3, the DNA is TGTGCCAGCAGCTTAAGCCGGGACAGGTTCTACGAGCAGTACTTC. Translating gives CASSLSRDRFYEQYF. The rearrangement uses TRBV11-3 and TRBJ2-7; 8 positions agree with TRBD1. Germline V gene sequence: CDR1 SGHNT, CDR2 YENEEA. This CDR3 contains 15 residues. J was trimmed by 3 bases and V by 2 bases; bases with no gene match: 6.

The chain carries TRBV29-1 and TRBJ2-3, with 10 bases aligning to TRBD2. Germline V gene data show CDR1 as SQVTM and CDR2 as ANQGSEA. V dropped 3 bases and J dropped 3; count of bases not matched to a gene: 3. The CDR3 is 14 residues long. CDR3 bases: TGCAGCGTTGAGCCAGCGGGGGGGACAGATACGCAGTATTTT. Its protein is CSVEPAGGTDTQYF.

The chain carries TRBV25-1 and TRBJ1-6; TRBD1 might be the D (6 bases). CDR3 length: 18 amino acids. Germline-derived CDR1 and CDR2 are MGHDK and SYGVNS. Between the trimmed V and J ends, which lost 5 bases and 0 bases, there was a span of 17 bases. The CDR3 region has the DNA TGTGCCAGCAGTCCCCCCCGCTCAGGGGACTCCTATAATTCACCCCTCCACTTT. Translated, it gives CASSPPRSGDSYNSPLHF. The whole variable domain, filled in from reference TRBV25-1 and TRBJ1-6, reads EADIYQTPRYLVIGTGKKITLECSQTMGHDKMYWYQQDPGMELHLIHYSYGVNSTEKGDLSSESTVSRIRTEHFPLTLESARPSHTSQYLCASSPPRSGDSYNSPLHFGNGTRLTVT.

The chain is built from TRBV30 and TRBJ1-1; no firm D call. The length of the CDR3 is 11 residues. Germline assignment: CDR1 GTSNPN and CDR2 SVGIG (reference sequence). The V and J ends lost 4 bases and 4 bases respectively, with 7 bases between them. CDR3 loop: CAWTQGTEAFF. The CDR3, as DNA: TGTGCCTGGACCCAAGGCACTGAAGCTTTCTTT.

This clonotype was observed a handful of times. This sequence joins TRBV11-2 and TRBJ2-5; D is possibly TRBD1 or TRBD2 (5 bases each). This CDR3 spans 14 amino acids. V lost 5 bases, J lost 5 bases, and 15 bases lay in between. Germline-derived CDR1 and CDR2 are SGHAT and FQNNGV. CDR3 coding DNA: TGTGCCAGCAGCCCGCGACAGAGGAGGGAGACCCAGTACTTC. Translating it yields CASSPRQRRETQYF.

The chain recombines TRBV4-3 with TRBJ2-3; TRBD2 agrees at 11 bases. Germline V gene sequence: CDR1 LGHNA, CDR2 YSLEER. V shed 3 bases and J 4 bases; nucleotides not matched to a gene: 9. CDR3 length: 17 residues. CDR3 nucleotides: TGCGCCAGCAGCCAGACTCAGATAGCGGGGGGGCCAGATACGCAGTATTTT. Protein: CASSQTQIAGGPDTQYF.

CDR3 bases: TGTGCCAGCAGTACAGGGATGAACACTGAAGCTTTCTTT. Amino acid sequence: CASSTGMNTEAFF. V is TRBV2 and J is TRBJ1-1; tentative D call: TRBD1 (6 bases). The V and J ends lost 5 bases and 0 bases respectively, with 7 bases between them. CDR1 is SNHLY, CDR2 FYNNEI, per germline. CDR3 size: 13 residues.

This clonotype was recorded once. This chain uses TRBV12-3 or TRBV12-4 with TRBJ2-5, with D unclear. This CDR3 spans 14 amino acids. Trimming removed 1 base at V and 4 bases at J, with 10 bases between. CDR3 nucleotides: TGTGCCAGCAGTTTAGACCCTTCGACAGAGACCCAGTACTTC. Encoded protein: CASSLDPSTETQYF.

In its sample, this clonotype was seen once. The V and J genes are TRBV20-1 and TRBJ2-2, with 12 bases fitting TRBD1. The CDR3 totals 18 residues. Germline trimming cut 5 bases from V and 1 base from J; bases unmatched to any gene: 11. Germline V gene data show CDR1 as DFQATT and CDR2 as SNEGSKA (reference sequence). CDR3 nucleotide sequence: TGCAGTGCTGTAGGGTGGGACAGGGGGCGCGGGAACACCGGGGAGCTGTTTTTT. Encoded protein: CSAVGWDRGRGNTGELFF.

This chain joins TRBV2 and TRBJ1-1; possibly TRBD1 for D (6 bases). This CDR3 spans 14 amino acids. V dropped 6 bases and J dropped 0 bases, with 11 bases sitting between them. Germline CDR1 reads SNHLY; CDR2 reads FYNNEI. The CDR3 DNA reads TGTGCCAGCAGCCCAGGGGAGATGAACACTGAAGCTTTCTTT. Protein product: CASSPGEMNTEAFF.

The chain employs TRBV11-2 and TRBJ1-5, with a possible D match to TRBD1 (5 bases). The CDR3 consists of 14 residues. The V gene's germline CDR1 is SGHAT and CDR2 FQNNGV. Between the trimmed V and J ends, which lost 5 bases and 7 bases, there was a span of 15 bases. CDR3 protein: CASSPTWGDQPQHF. The CDR3 coding sequence is TGTGCCAGCAGCCCCACCTGGGGGGACCAGCCCCAGCATTTT.

This clonotype was recorded only once. The J gene is TRBJ2-4, the V gene TRBV14, with a possible D match to TRBD1 (6 bases). CDR1 is SGHDN, CDR2 FVKESK, per germline. V was clipped by 8 bases and J by 0 bases, with 14 bases between them. The CDR3 extends over 15 amino acids. The CDR3 DNA reads as TGTGCCAGCCGGACAGAAGGATTAGCCAAAAACATTCAGTACTTC. Protein: CASRTEGLAKNIQYF. The entire variable domain, with the rest obtained from reference TRBV14 and TRBJ2-4, is as follows: EAGVTQFPSHSVIEKGQTVTLRCDPISGHDNLYWYRRVMGKEIKFLLHFVKESKQDESGMPNNRFLAERTGGTYSTLKVQPAELEDSGVYFCASRTEGLAKNIQYFGAGTRLSVL.

The V gene is TRBV29-1, the J gene TRBJ2-1, with 11 positions matching TRBD2. Germline lookup yields CDR1 SQVTM and CDR2 ANQGSEA. Losses at the gene ends were 7 bases for V and 1 base for J; bases not matched to a gene: 6. CDR3 length: 15 residues. The CDR3 region is CSGTPSGGSYNEQFF. For the CDR3, the DNA is TGCAGCGGCACACCTAGCGGGGGGTCCTACAATGAGCAGTTCTTC.

The V gene is TRBV5-1, the J gene TRBJ2-3; the D is unclear. The CDR3 loop spans 16 amino acids. V lost 0 bases and J lost 10, with 21 bases in between. Germline V gene sequence: CDR1 SGHRS, CDR2 YFSETQ. In nucleotides, the CDR3 is TGCGCCAGCAGCTTGGAGGGTTCGTCTCGATACGGCCCGCAGTATTTT. Its translation: CASSLEGSSRYGPQYF.

This rearrangement joins TRBV10-2 to TRBJ1-2, with a tentative D call TRBD1 (6 bases). Germline CDR1 WSHSY, CDR2 SAAADI. The CDR3 sequence is 13 residues long. V was clipped by 8 bases and J by 4 bases, with 14 bases between them. CDR3 sequence reads: CASGRGLGYGYTF. The CDR3 DNA reads TGCGCCAGCGGGCGGGGGCTAGGCTATGGCTACACCTTC.

The chain couples TRBV3-1 to TRBJ1-1; D ambiguous. Germline assignment: CDR1 LGHDT and CDR2 YNNKEL (reference sequence). V was cut by 5 bases and J by 1 base, with 8 bases left in between. This CDR3 has 13 residues. This CDR3 is CASSTLWNTEAFF. The CDR3 nucleotides read TGTGCCAGCAGCACGTTATGGAACACTGAAGCTTTCTTT.